A single sample gave rise to the 29 T cell receptor beta chains below, sequenced in a study of technical replicates of blood from several donors. Measured with immunoSEQ multiplex PCR; TCRdb has only the in-frame clones, and not every one. The data hold around 80,000 clones, with about 98% observed a single time. Specimen: T cells isolated from PBMCs. All receptors come from a human donor in good health.

The V gene is TRBV4-1, the J gene TRBJ2-5; TRBD2 aligns across 8 bases. The CDR3 has 16 amino acids. V shed 1 base and J 2 bases; nucleotides not matched to a gene: 6. CDR1 and CDR2 (germline): MGHRA, YSYEKL. The CDR3, as DNA: TGCGCCAGCAGCCAAGGAGTAGCGGGGTTTCAAGAGACCCAGTACTTC. Encoded protein: CASSQGVAGFQETQYF.

This sequence joins TRBV7-2 and TRBJ2-4; D possibly corresponds to TRBD2 (6 bases). V lost 2 bases to trimming and J lost 0 bases, with 14 bases between them. The CDR3 is made up of 17 amino acids. Germline assignment: CDR1 SGHTA and CDR2 FQGNSA. The CDR3 here is CASSLSEGLLAKNIQYF. The CDR3 DNA is TGTGCCAGCAGCTTATCGGAGGGCCTATTAGCCAAAAACATTCAGTACTTC. The full variable domain, rest sourced from reference TRBV7-2 and TRBJ2-4, is GAGVSQSPSNKVTEKGKDVELRCDPISGHTALYWYRQSLGQGLEFLIYFQGNSAPDKSGLPSDRFSAERTGGSVSTLTIQRTQQEDSAVYLCASSLSEGLLAKNIQYFGAGTRLSVL.

The chain links TRBV9 to TRBJ2-7; 8 bases line up with TRBD1. The V and J ends lost 4 bases and 6 bases, in that order; junction bases with no gene match: 9. CDR1 is SGDLS and CDR2 is YYNGEE in the germline V gene. This CDR3 has 14 residues. CDR3 sequence: CASSPGTGLGEQYF. The CDR3 nucleotides are TGTGCCAGCAGCCCAGGGACAGGTTTAGGCGAGCAGTACTTC.

V gene TRBV12-2 combines with J gene TRBJ2-3; the table's D call, TRBD1, has no DNA check behind it. TRBV12-2 has pseudogene status. The CDR3 runs to 22 residues. CDR3 protein: CASRFRPDSISFRASPSDTQYF. In DNA, the CDR3 is TGTGCAAGTCGCTTTCGGCCCGACTCAATTTCTTTCAGGGCCTCCCCCTCAGATACGCAGTATTTT.

The V call is TRBV30, the J call TRBJ1-2; 8 nucleotides line up with TRBD1. The V gene's germline CDR1 is GTSNPN and CDR2 SVGIG (reference sequence). The CDR3 covers 12 residues. V dropped 4 bases and J dropped 2; count of bases not matched to a gene: 0. The CDR3 DNA reads TGTGCCTGGACAGGGGGCAACTATGGCTACACCTTC. Translation gives CAWTGGNYGYTF.

CDR3: CASSAPLASDTQYF. The CDR3 nucleotides read TGTGCCAGTAGCGCCCCTCTAGCGTCCGATACGCAGTATTTT. The chain combines TRBV19 with TRBJ2-3; tentatively, D is TRBD2 (6 bases). V dropped 6 bases and J dropped 6 bases, with 16 bases sitting between them. Germline V gene sequence: CDR1 LNHDA, CDR2 SQIVND (reference sequence). The CDR3 runs 14 residues.

The chain carries TRBV29-1 and TRBJ2-6, with D possibly matching TRBD1 (5 bases). CDR3 length: 15 residues. In germline, CDR1 is SQVTM, CDR2 ANQGSEA. Trimming cost V 7 bases and J 0 bases, with 13 bases left between them. The DNA for the CDR3 is TGCAGCGCCCAGTTGACAGTCTCTGGGGCCAACGTCCTGACTTTC. Its protein is CSAQLTVSGANVLTF.

The rearrangement links TRBV5-1 to TRBJ2-5; D remains unclear. Germline V lookup: CDR1 SGHRS, CDR2 YFSETQ. Trimming removed 2 bases at V and 3 bases at J, with 8 bases between. The CDR3 covers 13 residues. The CDR3 DNA follows: TGCGCCAGCAGCTTAGTAGTGGAAGAGACCCAGTACTTC. Protein product: CASSLVVEETQYF. Using reference TRBV5-1 and TRBJ2-5 for the parts outside the CDR3, the full variable domain is KAGVTQTPRYLIKTRGQQVTLSCSPISGHRSVSWYQQTPGQGLQFLFEYFSETQRNKGNFPGRFSGRQFSNSRSEMNVSTLELGDSALYLCASSLVVEETQYFGPGTRLLVL.

V and J are TRBV19 and TRBJ1-5; no firm D call. Germline-derived CDR1 and CDR2 are LNHDA and SQIVND (reference sequence). V was shortened by 5 bases and J by 1 base, with 21 bases between the two germline ends. This CDR3 region has 18 residues. CDR3 protein: CASSLDHKGGRSNQPQHF. In DNA, the CDR3 is TGTGCCAGTAGTCTGGACCATAAGGGAGGACGGAGCAATCAGCCCCAGCATTTT.

In this sample, this clone turned up once. This chain uses TRBV5-1 with TRBJ2-3; tentative D call: TRBD1 (6 bases). The CDR3 consists of 17 residues. The germline V gene has CDR1 SGHRS and CDR2 YFSETQ. Trimming shortened V by 0 bases and J by 5 bases, and 19 bases separated the two germline ends. The CDR3 region is CASSLVSAGAMGDTQYF. CDR3 in DNA: TGCGCCAGCAGCTTGGTGTCCGCAGGGGCTATGGGAGATACGCAGTATTTT.

V is TRBV25-1 and J is TRBJ2-1, with TRBD1 as a possible D gene (6 bases). The germline V gene has CDR1 MGHDK and CDR2 SYGVNS. CDR3 length: 17 residues. The V gene lost 5 bases and the J gene lost 5 bases, with 22 bases spanning the gap. In DNA form, the CDR3 reads TGTGCCAGCAGTATCAGGGGCGCATTGGACGGACACAATGAGCAGTTCTTC. It yields the protein CASSIRGALDGHNEQFF.

The chain carries TRBV28 and TRBJ1-1; D gene uncertain. The CDR3 consists of 15 residues. Trimming pared 7 bases from V and 11 bases from J, leaving 26 bases between. Per the germline V gene, CDR1 is MDHEN and CDR2 is SYDVKM. The chain's CDR3 is CASTLANLPTIGAFF. Written as DNA, the CDR3 is TGTGCCAGCACCCTCGCGAATCTACCCACTATCGGGGCTTTCTTT.

DNA of the CDR3: TGTGCCAGCAGTGAACACAGGGCCCTGTACGAGCAGTACTTC. Translated: CASSEHRALYEQYF. The chain carries TRBV6-1 and TRBJ2-7; TRBD1 is a possible D gene (6 bases). V lost 2 bases and J lost 4, with 12 bases in between. Germline CDR1 reads MNHNS; CDR2 reads SASEGT. The CDR3 extends over 14 amino acids.

This chain links TRBV7-2 with TRBJ2-3; the match to TRBD2 covers 7 bases. The V gene end was trimmed by 3 bases and the J gene end by 1 base; junction bases not matched to a gene: 4. The CDR3 is 15 residues long. Germline V CDR1 and CDR2: SGHTA, FQGNSA. As DNA, the CDR3 is TGTGCCAGCAGCTTCAGGGCGGGGGGCACAGATACGCAGTATTTT. It codes for CASSFRAGGTDTQYF.

The V call is TRBV29-1, the J call TRBJ2-7; 11 positions agree with TRBD2. This CDR3 region has 14 residues. Trimming cost V 4 bases and J 3 bases; bases outside gene matches: 5. The germline CDR1 and CDR2 sequences are SQVTM and ANQGSEA. CDR3 coding DNA: TGCAGCGTTGTGGGGGGACTAGCGGACTACGAGCAGTACTTC. This encodes CSVVGGLADYEQYF.

In this sample, this clone turned up once. The V gene is TRBV4-1, the J gene TRBJ1-5; the D gene is possibly TRBD1 (6 bases). Trimming pared 1 base from V and 1 base from J, leaving 20 bases between. The CDR3 spans 19 residues. Germline loops: CDR1 MGHRA, CDR2 YSYEKL. CDR3 coding DNA: TGCGCCAGCAGCCAAGCCTGGGGCAGGGGCCAGGGCAGCAATCAGCCCCAGCATTTT. It yields the protein CASSQAWGRGQGSNQPQHF.

This clone was found once. The chain couples TRBV5-1 to TRBJ2-7, with D possibly matching TRBD1 (5 bases). Germline CDR1 and CDR2: SGHRS and YFSETQ. Trimming shortened V by 0 bases and J by 7 bases, and 8 bases separated the two germline ends. This CDR3 spans 12 amino acids. The CDR3 sequence is CASSLVSGEQYF. In nucleotides, the CDR3 is TGCGCCAGCAGCTTGGTTTCAGGGGAGCAGTACTTC. The complete variable domain, with remaining parts taken from reference TRBV5-1 and TRBJ2-7, reads KAGVTQTPRYLIKTRGQQVTLSCSPISGHRSVSWYQQTPGQGLQFLFEYFSETQRNKGNFPGRFSGRQFSNSRSEMNVSTLELGDSALYLCASSLVSGEQYFGPGTRLTVT.

The chain is built from TRBV19 and TRBJ2-2; D remains unclear. The CDR3 has 14 residues. Germline values: CDR1 LNHDA, CDR2 SQIVND (reference sequence). V lost 1 base and J 4 bases, leaving 7 bases between the germline ends. The CDR3 DNA follows: TGTGCCAGTAGTATAGCTCAGGTCACCGGGGAGCTGTTTTTT. Protein sequence: CASSIAQVTGELFF.

This clone was picked up one time. This sequence joins TRBV10-1 and TRBJ2-1; 7 bases match TRBD2. This CDR3 spans 13 amino acids. Germline V gene sequence: CDR1 WNHNN, CDR2 SYGVQD (reference sequence). The V gene end was trimmed by 8 bases and the J gene end by 6 bases; junction bases not matched to a gene: 7. The CDR3 protein is CASAPGGFNEQFF. As DNA, the CDR3 is TGCGCCAGCGCCCCCGGGGGGTTCAATGAGCAGTTCTTC.

The J gene is TRBJ2-5, the V gene TRBV4-2, with D unclear. V lost 0 bases to trimming and J lost 0 bases, with 8 bases between them. The CDR3 is made up of 15 amino acids. Germline V CDR1 and CDR2: LGHNA, YNFKEQ. The CDR3 bases are TGTGCCAGCAGCCAAGACCCCCAGGACCAAGAGACCCAGTACTTC. This translates into CASSQDPQDQETQYF.

Here the CDR3 reads CASSPTGGGYTEAFF. CDR3 sequence (DNA): TGCGCCAGCAGCCCCACAGGGGGTGGGTACACTGAAGCTTTCTTT. The chain combines TRBV5-1 with TRBJ1-1; 8 nucleotides align to TRBD1. CDR3 length: 15 residues. V trimming: 4 bases; J trimming: 3 bases; junction bases outside the gene matches: 8. In germline, CDR1 is SGHRS, CDR2 YFSETQ.

The J gene is TRBJ2-5, the V gene TRBV11-3; TRBD2 aligns across 11 bases. The CDR3 extends over 15 amino acids. The germline V gene has CDR1 SGHNT and CDR2 YENEEA. J was trimmed by 5 bases and V by 5 bases; bases with no gene match: 7. CDR3 nucleotides: TGTGCCAGCAGCCCCCTAGCGGGGGGCCGGGAGACCCAGTACTTC. Translating it yields CASSPLAGGRETQYF.

The rearrangement joins TRBV11-3 to TRBJ2-7; 7 bases are a match to TRBD1. Germline CDR1 reads SGHNT; CDR2 reads YENEEA. The CDR3 runs 14 residues. V shed 7 bases and J 3 bases; nucleotides not matched to a gene: 9. The CDR3, as DNA: TGTGCCAGCACCCTCGGGGACAGCTTCTACGAGCAGTACTTC. Translated: CASTLGDSFYEQYF.

The rearrangement links TRBV2 to TRBJ2-1; 12 positions match TRBD2. This CDR3 region has 15 residues. CDR1 and CDR2 (germline): SNHLY, FYNNEI. V dropped 6 bases and J dropped 5; count of bases not matched to a gene: 5. The CDR3 DNA reads TGTGCCAGCAGGCGGACTAGCGGGATGAACAATGAGCAGTTCTTC. This sequence encodes CASRRTSGMNNEQFF.

V is TRBV7-9 and J is TRBJ2-5; perhaps TRBD2 as D (5 bases). The CDR3 length is 14 residues. Per germline, CDR1 SEHNR and CDR2 FQNEAQ (reference sequence). V was cut by 5 bases and J by 4 bases, with 14 bases left in between. The CDR3 region has the DNA TGTGCCAGCAGCGACGGACTCTACGGAGAGACCCAGTACTTC. Protein sequence: CASSDGLYGETQYF.

The chain has TRBV2 and TRBJ1-5; D perhaps matches TRBD1 (6 bases). V was clipped by 0 bases and J by 3 bases, with 12 bases between them. The CDR3 sequence is 16 residues long. Germline V lookup: CDR1 SNHLY, CDR2 FYNNEI. The CDR3, as DNA: TGTGCCAGCAGTGAAGCGGGGGCCAGATACAATCAGCCCCAGCATTTT. It codes for CASSEAGARYNQPQHF.

The genes are TRBV2 and TRBJ1-3; D gene uncertain. CDR3 length: 13 residues. Germline V gene lookup returns CDR1 SNHLY and CDR2 FYNNEI. V dropped 5 bases and J dropped 0 bases, with 5 bases sitting between them. DNA of the CDR3: TGTGCCAGCAGTATATACTCTGGAAACACCATATATTTT. Translation: CASSIYSGNTIYF.

This chain uses TRBV15 with TRBJ2-1, with TRBD2 matching over 10 bases. Germline V lookup: CDR1 LNHNV, CDR2 YYDKDF (reference sequence). V lost 1 base and J lost 6; bases outside the gene matches: 9. The CDR3 loop spans 17 amino acids. CDR3 protein: CATSRASSGSIGNEQFF. Here the CDR3 DNA reads TGTGCCACCAGCAGAGCCTCTAGCGGGAGTATCGGCAATGAGCAGTTCTTC.

The chain combines TRBV2 with TRBJ2-7; 8 nucleotides line up with TRBD1. V shed 6 bases, J shed 2 bases, and the junction held 3 bases outside the gene matches. This CDR3 is built from 13 residues. Germline CDR1 reads SNHLY; CDR2 reads FYNNEI. The CDR3 DNA reads as TGTGCCAGCAGGGACAGGGTTACCTACGAGCAGTACTTC. This gives the protein CASRDRVTYEQYF. Supplemented by reference TRBV2 and TRBJ2-7, the full variable domain reads EPEVTQTPSHQVTQMGQEVILRCVPISNHLYFYWYRQILGQKVEFLVSFYNNEISEKSEIFDDQFSVERPDGSNFTLKIRSTKLEDSAMYFCASRDRVTYEQYFGPGTRLTVT.